This passage covers 23 T cell receptor beta chains from one sample sequenced in a study of synovial regulatory T cells in juvenile arthritis. Measured with immunoSEQ multiplex PCR; TCRdb has only the in-frame clones, and not every one. The sample totals 7,500 to 10,000 clones. The sample consisted of Treg cells from blood. Subset here: remaining (HLA-DR-negative) circulating blood Treg cells. The receptors originated from a donor younger than 30 with juvenile idiopathic arthritis.

This chain connects TRBV6-1 to TRBJ2-1; the D call of TRBD2 rests on TCRdb alone, since no DNA is present to check it. Germline V lookup: CDR1 MNHNS, CDR2 SASEGT. The CDR3 spans 14 residues. The protein alone is recorded here. The chain's CDR3 is CASSAAGPRNEQFF.

This chain joins TRBV20-1 and TRBJ1-2; checking the TCRdb D call of TRBD1 is not possible without DNA. Germline values: CDR1 DFQATT, CDR2 SNEGSKA (reference sequence). This CDR3 has 11 amino acids. DNA is not on record. This CDR3 is CSAKGNYGYTF.

V gene TRBV4-1 combines with J gene TRBJ2-7; without DNA, the TCRdb call of TRBD2 cannot be checked. This CDR3 is built from 19 residues. Only the protein is on record. Germline CDR1 reads MGHRA; CDR2 reads YSYEKL. The CDR3 is CASSRSPGTSGSQTYEQYF.

The gene calls are TRBV20-1 and TRBJ2-1. The length of the CDR3 is 10 residues. This entry has no DNA. Germline lookup yields CDR1 DFQATT and CDR2 SNEGSKA (reference sequence). The chain's CDR3 is CSARSVGQFF.

The rearrangement joins TRBV2 to TRBJ2-7. Looked up from germline, CDR1 is SNHLY and CDR2 is FYNNEI. The CDR3 extends over 11 amino acids. No DNA is listed. CDR3 residues: CASRVLYEQYF.

The rearrangement joins TRBV6-1 to TRBJ2-5; without DNA, the TCRdb call of TRBD1 cannot be checked. Germline V CDR1 and CDR2: MNHNS, SASEGT. The CDR3 is 16 amino acids. No DNA is recorded. The CDR3 is CASSEFTGQGRKTQYF.

The CDR3 loop reads CASGLGAAGQETQYF. The gene calls are TRBV12-5 and TRBJ2-5; TCRdb lists TRBD2, though no DNA is available to test this call. This CDR3 spans 15 amino acids. The DNA sequence is not available. CDR1 and CDR2 from the germline V gene are LGHNT and FRNRAP. Using reference TRBV12-5 and TRBJ2-5 for the parts outside the CDR3, the full variable domain is DARVTQTPRHKVTEMGQEVTMRCQPILGHNTVFWYRQTMMQGLELLAYFRNRAPLDDSGMPKDRFSAEMPDATLATLKIQPSEPRDSAVYFCASGLGAAGQETQYFGPGTRLLVL.

The chain links TRBV5-1 to TRBJ1-1. The CDR3 runs 11 residues. No DNA sequence was recorded. Germline V gene sequence: CDR1 SGHRS, CDR2 YFSETQ. The CDR3 spells CASSLDTEAFF.

J is TRBJ1-5 and V is TRBV12-5. This CDR3 comprises 13 residues. No DNA is given. Germline assignment: CDR1 LGHNT and CDR2 FRNRAP. The CDR3 sequence is CASGFGTSEPQHF.

J is TRBJ2-7 and V is TRBV6-1; the TCRdb D gene call, TRBD2, has no DNA to confirm it. Germline values: CDR1 MNHNS, CDR2 SASEGT. CDR3 length: 13 residues. No nucleotide data were recorded. CDR3 protein: CASGASANYEQYF.

This chain joins TRBV18 and TRBJ1-2; TCRdb reports TRBD1, a call that lacks DNA to check it against. The length of the CDR3 is 13 residues. No DNA is given. Germline values: CDR1 KGHSH, CDR2 LQKENI. CDR3 loop: CASSQRQENGYTF.

The rearrangement joins TRBV4-1 to TRBJ2-1; checking the TCRdb D call of TRBD2 is not possible without DNA. CDR3 length equals 16 residues. The entry carries no DNA sequence. Germline-derived CDR1 and CDR2 are MGHRA and YSYEKL. CDR3 sequence: CASSQGSSGRFNEQFF.

The chain employs TRBV5-6 and TRBJ1-2; the TCRdb call, TRBD1, lacks DNA for checking. The CDR3 consists of 13 residues. No DNA was logged. Germline values: CDR1 SGHDT, CDR2 YYEEEE. The CDR3 loop reads CASSLRGYLGYTF.

This chain joins TRBV9 and TRBJ1-6. The CDR3 loop spans 15 amino acids. The DNA sequence is not available. CDR1 and CDR2 from the germline V gene are SGDLS and YYNGEE. The CDR3 is CASSGDLAGNSPLHF.

The gene calls are TRBV6-1 and TRBJ1-2. This CDR3 has 13 residues. DNA is not recorded here. Germline V lookup: CDR1 MNHNS, CDR2 SASEGT. The CDR3 here is CASSALLGHGYTF.

This rearrangement joins TRBV6-1 to TRBJ1-2. The CDR3 spans 11 residues. No DNA accompanies this entry. Germline CDR1 reads MNHNS; CDR2 reads SASEGT. CDR3 in amino acids: CASSDYGGYTF.

This chain joins TRBV6-1 and TRBJ1-2. Germline-derived CDR1 and CDR2 are MNHNS and SASEGT. CDR3 length: 14 amino acids. No DNA has been recorded. This chain's CDR3 is CASSEAPAEYGYTF.

This sequence joins TRBV10-2 and TRBJ2-7; TCRdb indicates TRBD2, and absent DNA this call remains unverified. The CDR3 covers 12 residues. No coding sequence is recorded. CDR1 WSHSY and CDR2 SAAADI come from the germline V gene. CDR3 residues: CASSGLKYEQYF.

The V and J genes are TRBV19 and TRBJ1-1. The CDR3 covers 15 residues. The record lacks a DNA sequence. From germline, CDR1 is LNHDA and CDR2 SQIVND (reference sequence). The chain's CDR3 is CASSISARKGTEAFF. Variable domain in full (rest from reference TRBV19 and TRBJ1-1): DGGITQSPKYLFRKEGQNVTLSCEQNLNHDAMYWYRQDPGQGLRLIYYSQIVNDFQKGDIAEGYSVSREKKESFPLTVTSAQKNPTAFYLCASSISARKGTEAFFGQGTRLTVV.

The chain is built from TRBV5-6 and TRBJ1-5. The CDR3 extends over 14 amino acids. No DNA is recorded. Germline CDR1 reads SGHDT; CDR2 reads YYEEEE. This CDR3 reads CASSLRGRNQPQHF.

The CDR3 reads CASSQDPRGDGAFF. The chain links TRBV4-1 to TRBJ1-1. Germline loops: CDR1 MGHRA, CDR2 YSYEKL. The CDR3 extends over 14 amino acids. No DNA is recorded.

The chain carries TRBV4-1 and TRBJ1-2; without DNA, the TCRdb call of TRBD1 cannot be checked. Germline V gene sequence: CDR1 MGHRA, CDR2 YSYEKL. This CDR3 contains 15 residues. The record lacks a DNA sequence. CDR3 loop: CASSQERHVDYGYTF.

The rearrangement uses TRBV5-6 and TRBJ2-7; the D call of TRBD2 rests on TCRdb alone, since no DNA is present to check it. Per germline, CDR1 SGHDT and CDR2 YYEEEE. The CDR3 has 17 amino acids. The entry carries no DNA sequence. CDR3 sequence reads: CASSLDGLAGENYEQYF.